A single sample is the source of the 26 T cell receptor beta chains below, sequenced in a study of T cells in Graves' hyperthyroidism and ophthalmopathy. Amplified regions were TCR beta CDR3 sequences from RNA transcripts. Using the HTBI primer set, a first-round RT-PCR was run on the TCR CDR3. Via MiXCR, TCRdb re-called the multiplex PCR reads, giving one row per CDR3 protein. The table includes 300,000 to 400,000 distinct CDR3 sequences, around a sixth detected once. Sample: blood. The receptors stem from a woman aged 45-65 years with Graves' hyperthyroidism.

This clonotype was observed at least ten times. V is TRBV27 and J is TRBJ2-3; D gene ambiguous. Looked up from germline, CDR1 is MNHEY and CDR2 is SMNVEV (reference sequence). Trimming left V 1 base short and J 2 bases short, with 4 bases between. The CDR3 contains 13 residues. CDR3 loop: CASSLFSTDTQYF. Written as DNA, the CDR3 is TGTGCCAGCAGTTTATTTTCCACAGATACGCAGTATTTT.

The CDR3 reads CSAGSAGVDYNEQFF. The CDR3, as DNA: TGCAGTGCTGGCTCAGCGGGAGTCGATTACAATGAGCAGTTCTTC. This chain links TRBV20-1 with TRBJ2-1, with 8 bases that match TRBD2. This CDR3 is 15 amino acids long. The V gene end was trimmed by 5 bases and the J gene end by 4 bases; junction bases not matched to a gene: 10. CDR1 and CDR2 from the germline V gene are DFQATT and SNEGSKA (reference sequence).

Ten or more counts support this clonotype. The chain is built from TRBV3-1 and TRBJ2-1, with D perhaps matching TRBD2 (5 bases). The CDR3 has 12 amino acids. Trimming left V 2 bases short and J 9 bases short, with 8 bases between. Per germline, CDR1 LGHDT and CDR2 YNNKEL (reference sequence). CDR3 in DNA: TGTGCCAGCAGCCAACCAGGAGGTGAGCAGTTCTTC. Residues: CASSQPGGEQFF.

This clonotype was observed at least ten times. The chain uses TRBV7-9 and TRBJ2-5; 9 nucleotides line up with TRBD1. The CDR3 is 15 residues long. Losses at the gene ends were 10 bases for V and 4 bases for J; bases not matched to a gene: 13. Germline values: CDR1 SEHNR, CDR2 FQNEAQ (reference sequence). DNA for the CDR3: TGTGCCATCTCCCCCCGGGGACAGGGCTCAGAGACCCAGTACTTC. It codes for CAISPRGQGSETQYF. The entire variable domain, with the rest obtained from reference TRBV7-9 and TRBJ2-5, is as follows: DTGVSQNPRHKITKRGQNVTFRCDPISEHNRLYWYRQTLGQGPEFLTYFQNEAQLEKSRLLSDRFSAERPKGSFSTLEIQRTEQGDSAMYLCAISPRGQGSETQYFGPGTRLLVL.

In nucleotides, the CDR3 is TGTGCCAGCAGTGTCGTGGCGTCTGGCGCTTTCTTT. Translation gives CASSVVASGAFF. The gene calls are TRBV6-1 and TRBJ1-1; D not certain. Trimming shortened V by 4 bases and J by 11 bases, and 14 bases separated the two germline ends. Per germline, CDR1 MNHNS and CDR2 SASEGT. CDR3 length: 12 amino acids.

This clonotype has at least ten counts. V usage is TRBV18 and J usage is TRBJ2-1; no clear D. This CDR3 is built from 13 residues. Between the trimmed V and J ends, which lost 3 bases and 0 bases, there was a span of 3 bases. Germline loops: CDR1 KGHSH, CDR2 LQKENI. CDR3 in DNA: TGTGCCAGCTCACCCCCCTCCTACAATGAGCAGTTCTTC. Residues: CASSPPSYNEQFF.

The gene calls are TRBV25-1 and TRBJ1-5; TRBD1 agrees at 8 bases. The CDR3 is 16 residues long. Germline V gene lookup returns CDR1 MGHDK and CDR2 SYGVNS. J lost 0 bases, V lost 2 bases, and 3 bases had no gene match. CDR3 loop: CASSERTGHSNQPQHF. CDR3 DNA: TGTGCCAGCAGTGAAAGGACAGGGCATAGCAATCAGCCCCAGCATTTT.

This chain uses TRBV6-1 with TRBJ2-5; 9 bases map to TRBD1. The ends lost 5 bases at V and 7 bases at J; junction bases unmatched: 5. CDR1 is MNHNS, CDR2 SASEGT, per germline. The CDR3 spans 13 residues. The CDR3 here is CASSTGGEGTQYF. The CDR3 region has the DNA TGTGCCAGCAGTACAGGGGGCGAAGGGACCCAGTACTTC.

This clonotype was counted ten times or more. The rearrangement uses TRBV27 and TRBJ2-7, with TRBD1 matching over 9 bases. The V segment lost 2 bases and the J segment 2 bases; nucleotides outside the gene matches: 4. The CDR3 has 15 residues. CDR1 MNHEY and CDR2 SMNVEV come from the germline V gene (reference sequence). Written as DNA, the CDR3 is TGTGCCAGCAGTTTAGCGGGACAGGGACCCTACGAGCAGTACTTC. Translation gives CASSLAGQGPYEQYF.

The chain uses TRBV19 and TRBJ2-7; D call uncertain. V lost 4 bases to trimming and J lost 3 bases, with 4 bases between them. The germline CDR1 and CDR2 sequences are LNHDA and SQIVND (reference sequence). The CDR3 consists of 11 residues. The CDR3, as DNA: TGTGCCAGTAGTAACGGCTACGAGCAGTACTTC. Translation gives CASSNGYEQYF. Complete variable domain (other parts from reference TRBV19 and TRBJ2-7): DGGITQSPKYLFRKEGQNVTLSCEQNLNHDAMYWYRQDPGQGLRLIYYSQIVNDFQKGDIAEGYSVSREKKESFPLTVTSAQKNPTAFYLCASSNGYEQYFGPGTRLTVT.

This clonotype has ten or more counts. The chain uses TRBV27 and TRBJ1-2, with no clear D. Germline values: CDR1 MNHEY, CDR2 SMNVEV (reference sequence). The CDR3 has 12 amino acids. Trimming removed 11 bases from V and 0 bases from J, with 10 bases in between. The CDR3 protein is CAARGANYGYTF. The CDR3 bases are TGTGCCGCCCGAGGAGCTAACTATGGCTACACCTTC.

The gene calls are TRBV10-3 and TRBJ2-2; 11 positions match TRBD1. The CDR3 spans 15 residues. CDR1 ENHRY and CDR2 SYGVKD come from the germline V gene. After removal of 6 bases from V and 4 bases from J, the junction contained 4 bases not matched to a gene. The CDR3 coding sequence is TGTGCCATCAGCGCCGGGACAGGGGGCACCGGGGAGCTGTTTTTT. As protein: CAISAGTGGTGELFF.

This clonotype was found many times. The genes are TRBV18 and TRBJ1-2; the D is unclear. CDR3 length: 15 residues. Germline loops: CDR1 KGHSH, CDR2 LQKENI. The V end was cut by 1 base, the J end by 1 base, with 10 bases between. DNA of the CDR3: TGTGCCAGCTCACCACGGCAGCCGGATAACTATGGCTACACCTTC. It translates to CASSPRQPDNYGYTF.

This clonotype was counted a few times. The chain employs TRBV7-9 and TRBJ1-2; D is possibly TRBD1 (6 bases). V lost 5 bases, J lost 8 bases, and 18 bases lay in between. Per germline, CDR1 SEHNR and CDR2 FQNEAQ (reference sequence). The CDR3 consists of 14 residues. The CDR3 loop reads CASSQPGDTVGYTF. DNA for the CDR3: TGTGCCAGCAGCCAACCAGGGGACACGGTCGGCTACACCTTC.

The chain is built from TRBV5-1 and TRBJ1-2; TRBD1 might be the D (6 bases). CDR1 SGHRS and CDR2 YFSETQ come from the germline V gene. Trimming cost V 0 bases and J 2 bases, with 11 bases left between them. The CDR3 has 15 residues. As DNA, the CDR3 is TGCGCCAGCAGCTTGGGACAGGCCTCCAACTATGGCTACACCTTC. It encodes CASSLGQASNYGYTF. Complete variable domain (other parts from reference TRBV5-1 and TRBJ1-2): KAGVTQTPRYLIKTRGQQVTLSCSPISGHRSVSWYQQTPGQGLQFLFEYFSETQRNKGNFPGRFSGRQFSNSRSEMNVSTLELGDSALYLCASSLGQASNYGYTFGSGTRLTVV.

The chain employs TRBV19 and TRBJ2-1; perhaps TRBD2 as D (7 bases). The CDR3 totals 16 residues. CDR1 is LNHDA, CDR2 SQIVND, per germline (reference sequence). Trimming took off 7 bases at V and 3 bases at J, with 19 bases between the two ends. This CDR3 reads CASKGGVAEIYNEQFF. The CDR3 nucleotides read TGTGCCAGTAAGGGGGGGGTAGCGGAGATCTACAATGAGCAGTTCTTC.

The chain couples TRBV5-4 to TRBJ2-1, with D uncertain. Trimming pared 4 bases from V and 3 bases from J, leaving 14 bases between. The germline CDR1 and CDR2 sequences are SGHNT and YYREEE (reference sequence). This CDR3 has 15 amino acids. The CDR3 region is CASSRDAGSYNEQFF. The CDR3 DNA reads TGTGCCAGCAGCCGAGATGCTGGAAGCTACAATGAGCAGTTCTTC.

The chain joins TRBV5-5 to TRBJ2-7; tentative D call: TRBD1 (6 bases). The CDR3 covers 14 residues. Germline lookup yields CDR1 SGHKS and CDR2 YYEKEE (reference sequence). As DNA, the CDR3 is TGTGCCAACAGCTTCCGGGACACCTCCTACGAGCAGTACGTC. Translated, it gives CANSFRDTSYEQYV.

The chain carries TRBV11-3 and TRBJ2-3; D gene unclear. CDR1 is SGHNT and CDR2 is YENEEA in the germline V gene. The CDR3 sequence is 16 residues long. V dropped 4 bases and J dropped 4 bases, with 18 bases sitting between them. The CDR3, as DNA: TGTGCCAGCAGCTCTCCACTAACGTCTCCCCCAGATACGCAGTATTTT. It encodes CASSSPLTSPPDTQYF.

The chain carries TRBV5-1 and TRBJ2-2; D gene ambiguous. Trimming left V 1 base short and J 4 bases short, with 11 bases between. Germline V gene lookup returns CDR1 SGHRS and CDR2 YFSETQ. CDR3 length: 15 amino acids. The CDR3 nucleotides read TGCGCCAGCAGCTTGTGGCCGGAAACCACCGGGGAGCTGTTTTTT. This gives the protein CASSLWPETTGELFF.

Ten or more counts support this clonotype. This chain links TRBV11-2 with TRBJ2-1; 10 bases align to TRBD1. The CDR3 is made up of 14 amino acids. Trimming cost V 3 bases and J 12 bases; bases outside gene matches: 8. Germline V gene data show CDR1 as SGHAT and CDR2 as FQNNGV. The CDR3 DNA follows: TGTGCCAGCAGCTTCGGGACAGGGGATTTCTCGCAGTTCTTC. This encodes CASSFGTGDFSQFF.

There are many counts of this clonotype. The chain links TRBV27 to TRBJ2-1; 8 positions agree with TRBD2. The ends lost 7 bases at V and 4 bases at J; junction bases unmatched: 15. Germline CDR1 and CDR2: MNHEY and SMNVEV (reference sequence). The CDR3 runs to 17 residues. The DNA of the CDR3 is TGTGCCAGCACACTGGGGGGGAGCGGGAGATTTTACAATGAGCAGTTCTTC. Its translation: CASTLGGSGRFYNEQFF.

This clonotype has only a few counts. CDR3 sequence reads: CASSALQGAGGELFF. The CDR3 DNA reads TGCGCCAGCAGCGCACTACAGGGGGCCGGCGGGGAGCTGTTTTTT. The chain couples TRBV10-1 to TRBJ2-2, with 9 nucleotides matching TRBD1. Germline loops: CDR1 WNHNN, CDR2 SYGVQD (reference sequence). The CDR3 is made up of 15 amino acids. Trimming cost V 6 bases and J 7 bases; bases outside gene matches: 9.

The chain joins TRBV6-1 to TRBJ1-2; D might be TRBD1 (5 bases). There are 14 residues in the CDR3. Trimming pared 6 bases from V and 8 bases from J, leaving 19 bases between. Looked up from germline, CDR1 is MNHNS and CDR2 is SASEGT. CDR3 nucleotides: TGTGCCAGCAGGGCGAGGGGAGCCTCTATCGGCTACACCTTC. This codes for CASRARGASIGYTF.

The V gene is TRBV5-1, the J gene TRBJ1-3; the D gene is possibly TRBD1 (6 bases). The CDR3 loop spans 15 amino acids. Germline values: CDR1 SGHRS, CDR2 YFSETQ. The ends were cut back, 0 bases at V and 2 bases at J, with 9 bases in the middle. This CDR3 reads CASSLDGQTGNTIYF. As DNA, the CDR3 is TGCGCCAGCAGCTTGGATGGACAGACTGGAAACACCATATATTTT.

This clonotype was detected ten times or more. J is TRBJ1-1 and V is TRBV19, with 9 bases matching TRBD1. The germline V gene has CDR1 LNHDA and CDR2 SQIVND (reference sequence). CDR3 length: 13 residues. With 7 bases clipped from V and 1 base from J, the junction kept 1 base outside the gene matches. The CDR3 is CASMGQGNTEAFF. The CDR3 DNA reads as TGTGCCAGTATGGGACAGGGGAACACTGAAGCTTTCTTT.